This T cell receptor beta chain derives from a study of T cell changes during pregnancy in multiple sclerosis. Repertoires were generated with immunoSEQ multiplex PCR, while TCRdb's copy carries only in-frame clones and drops some. Of approximately 50,000 clones listed, 92% are singletons. The germline V gene encodes CDR1 MDHEN and CDR2 SYDVKM. The V and J ends lost 5 bases and 4 bases, in that order; junction bases with no gene match: 1. The CDR3 covers 12 residues. This sample comprised CD4+ T cells from peripheral blood mononuclear cells, obtained in the third trimester of pregnancy. The chain recombines TRBV28 with TRBJ2-5; TRBD2 aligns across 7 bases. The source is a female donor with multiple sclerosis, enrolled in a pregnancy study. The CDR3 region has the DNA TGTGCCAGCAGTGGGGGGGGAGAGACCCAGTACTTC. Its protein product is CASSGGGETQYF.